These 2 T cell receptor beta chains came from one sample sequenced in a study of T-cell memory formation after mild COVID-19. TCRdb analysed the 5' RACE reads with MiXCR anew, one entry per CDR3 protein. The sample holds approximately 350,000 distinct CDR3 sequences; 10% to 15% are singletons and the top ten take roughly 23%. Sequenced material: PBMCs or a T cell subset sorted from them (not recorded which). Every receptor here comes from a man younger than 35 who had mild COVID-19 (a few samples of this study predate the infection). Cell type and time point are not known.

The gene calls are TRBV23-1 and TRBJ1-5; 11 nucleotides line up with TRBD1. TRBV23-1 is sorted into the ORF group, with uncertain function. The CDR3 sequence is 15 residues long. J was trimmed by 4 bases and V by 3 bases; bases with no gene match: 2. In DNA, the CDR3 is TGCGCCAGCAGTCATGGGACAGGGGGTAATCAGCCCCAGCATTTT. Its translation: CASSHGTGGNQPQHF.

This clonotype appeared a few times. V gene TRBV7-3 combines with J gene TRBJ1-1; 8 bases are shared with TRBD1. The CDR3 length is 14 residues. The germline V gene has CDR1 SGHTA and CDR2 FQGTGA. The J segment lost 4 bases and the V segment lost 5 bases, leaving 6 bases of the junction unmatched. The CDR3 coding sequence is TGTGCCAGCAGCCTCAGGGGGCCTTCCACTGAAGCTTTCTTT. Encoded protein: CASSLRGPSTEAFF.